The following is a TCR beta chain sequence with its context. Its antigen is still unknown. Nothing much larger sits one base from this clone, and base qualities are not available. The sample comes from a study of T cell repertoires in cytomegalovirus infection (dated by TCRdb to the late 2010s). In the study overall: Alongside well-studied HLA-B-restricted epitopes, the peptide stimulations were aimed at recently identified HLA-C-restricted CMV epitopes, whose presentation resists viral immunomodulation. Because public TCR beta signatures pointed to carriage of CMV infection together with the matching HLA type, the HLA type of each donor mattered for the analysis. Overall study outcomes, separate from this receptor: In both this cohort and an independent cohort of 300 to 450 donors, the cumulative frequency of public TCR beta family members distinguished carriers of CMV infection plus the relevant HLA type. The ex vivo response was dominated by HLA-C-restricted CMV-specific TCR beta clonotypes, and the single most frequent clonotype in two of eight donors was supplied by these HLA-C-restricted clonotypes.

Its CDR3 holds 16 amino acids, cysteine through phenylalanine. The sequence is cut down to CDR3 DNA, 48 bases in frame from base 1. Trimming leaves V shorter by 3 bases and J shorter by 0 bases, with the junction holding 6 bases beyond the gene matches. CDR1 and CDR2, per the germline V gene, are LGHNA and YNFKEQ. The treatment or condition label here, explained by the study, means: in vitro stimulation with specific CMV peptide epitopes to enrich CMV-specific T cells. TCRdb lists the instrument as Illumina HiSeq 1500. The public reads were quality trimmed at Q25 with fastp and then assembled into clones with MiXCR by TCRdb, keeping productive beta chains. Identical CDR3 proteins give one entry, which carries the most common genes and DNA. The sample table shows about 830,000 distinct CDR3 sequences, and less than 35% are seen once. Approximately 13% of the sample lies in the top ten.

The origin of this receptor is a human donor in good health (CMV status not recorded). Some clones in this sample may be carry-over from other donors' samples. The V and J genes are TRBV4-2 and TRBJ1-1; 8 junctional bases match TRBD1. Sample: cultured CD8+ T cells from PBMCs, taken from culture after CMV antigen stimulation. The CDR3 protein: CASSHSGGGMNTEAFF. The bases are TGTGCCAGCAGCCATTCAGGGGGCGGGATGAACACTGAAGCTTTCTTT.